This passage covers 15 T cell receptor beta chains from one sample sequenced in a study of shared clonotypes between healthy human individuals. TCRdb keeps only in-frame clones here, not all; method: immunoSEQ multiplex PCR. Here the sample spans about 1 million clones, around 74% being singletons. Material: memory CD4+ T cells sorted from blood. Indicated subset: CD45RA-negative fraction. Source of these receptors: a man between 18 and 29 years old in good health.

In its sample, this clone was seen a few times. Other DNA sequences of this sample code for an identical CDR3. The rearrangement links TRBV10-3 to TRBJ2-3; the D gene is possibly TRBD2 (5 bases). Germline loops: CDR1 ENHRY, CDR2 SYGVKD. The ends were cut back, 2 bases at V and 6 bases at J, with 6 bases in the middle. CDR3 length: 12 amino acids. CDR3 region: CAISEGGDTQYF. The CDR3 DNA reads as TGTGCCATCAGTGAGGGCGGGGATACGCAGTATTTT.

The chain uses TRBV30 and TRBJ1-3, with D tentatively TRBD1 (5 bases). V lost 4 bases to trimming and J lost 1 base, with 11 bases between them. The germline CDR1 and CDR2 sequences are GTSNPN and SVGIG (reference sequence). The CDR3 is 14 residues long. This CDR3 reads CAWTMGGSGNTIYF. CDR3 nucleotide sequence: TGTGCCTGGACCATGGGGGGGTCTGGAAACACCATATATTTT.

This clone was observed a single time. V is TRBV5-4 and J is TRBJ2-1, with a possible D match to TRBD2 (5 bases). Between the trimmed V and J ends, which lost 5 bases and 7 bases, there was a span of 22 bases. The CDR3 sequence is 16 residues long. Germline V gene sequence: CDR1 SGHNT, CDR2 YYREEE (reference sequence). The CDR3 DNA reads TGTGCCAGCAGGTTTATCGGACCAGGTCCGGGGAATGAGCAGTTCTTC. It is translated as CASRFIGPGPGNEQFF. The full variable domain, rest sourced from reference TRBV5-4 and TRBJ2-1, is ETGVTQSPTHLIKTRGQQVTLRCSSQSGHNTVSWYQQALGQGPQFIFQYYREEENGRGNFPPRFSGLQFPNYSSELNVNALELDDSALYLCASRFIGPGPGNEQFFGPGTRLTVL.

The chain employs TRBV27 and TRBJ2-3; 8 nucleotides align to TRBD2. Germline V CDR1 and CDR2: MNHEY, SMNVEV (reference sequence). The CDR3 is 15 residues long. J gave up 4 bases and V 7 bases, and 10 bases lay outside the gene matches. In DNA, the CDR3 is TGTGCCAGCACGATCGGCGGGAGGAGGGCAGATACGCAGTATTTT. This translates into CASTIGGRRADTQYF.

The rearrangement joins TRBV29-1 to TRBJ2-3; possibly TRBD1 or TRBD2 for D (5 bases each). CDR1 and CDR2 (germline): SQVTM, ANQGSEA. Trimming pared 4 bases from V and 2 bases from J, leaving 19 bases between. The CDR3 loop spans 16 amino acids. CDR3 amino acids: CSVGGRDLLSTDTQYF. Here the CDR3 DNA reads TGCAGCGTTGGGGGACGGGACCTTCTTTCCACAGATACGCAGTATTTT.

This clone turned up a few times. The chain employs TRBV2 and TRBJ1-2, with 8 bases fitting TRBD1. Germline trimming cut 8 bases from V and 9 bases from J; bases unmatched to any gene: 5. The CDR3 is 11 amino acids. CDR1 and CDR2 (germline): SNHLY, FYNNEI. CDR3 loop: CASRTGRSYTF. CDR3 bases: TGTGCCAGCCGGACAGGGAGGAGCTACACCTTC.

The gene calls are TRBV25-1 and TRBJ1-1; the D is unclear. Trimming pared 5 bases from V and 0 bases from J, leaving 4 bases between. The germline V gene encodes CDR1 MGHDK and CDR2 SYGVNS. The CDR3 extends over 12 amino acids. The chain's CDR3 is CASSKVNTEAFF. The CDR3 nucleotides read TGTGCCAGCAGTAAAGTGAACACTGAAGCTTTCTTT.

This chain joins TRBV5-4 and TRBJ2-3, with 13 nucleotides matching TRBD2. The germline V gene encodes CDR1 SGHNT and CDR2 YYREEE (reference sequence). The CDR3 has 16 amino acids. The J segment lost 6 bases and the V segment lost 5 bases, leaving 9 bases of the junction unmatched. The CDR3 loop reads CASRFGLAGEGDTQYF. CDR3 sequence (DNA): TGTGCCAGCAGATTCGGACTAGCGGGGGAGGGTGATACGCAGTATTTT.

The rearrangement joins TRBV29-1 to TRBJ1-2; D is perhaps TRBD1 (5 bases). Germline V gives CDR1 SQVTM, CDR2 ANQGSEA. V lost 1 base and J 3 bases, leaving 15 bases between the germline ends. The CDR3 extends over 15 amino acids. Written as DNA, the CDR3 is TGCAGCGTTGAAGCAAAGGGGTTTTGGGACTATGGCTACACCTTC. Its protein product is CSVEAKGFWDYGYTF.

The gene calls are TRBV2 and TRBJ2-7; 12 bases agree with TRBD2. The CDR3 length is 14 residues. Germline lookup yields CDR1 SNHLY and CDR2 FYNNEI. The trim removed 4 bases at V and 5 bases at J, leaving 3 bases unmatched. The CDR3: CASSVLAGGNEQYF. The CDR3 DNA reads TGTGCCAGCAGTGTTCTAGCGGGGGGGAACGAGCAGTACTTC.

This clone has just one count. One junction end disagrees with the germline gene, perhaps due to a read error. The chain has TRBV6-4 and TRBJ2-7; 7 bases map to TRBD2. The length of the CDR3 is 12 residues. CDR1 is MRHNA and CDR2 is SNTAGT in the germline V gene. The CDR3 DNA follows: TGTGCCCGCAGCGGGAAAGCCTACGAGCAGTACTTC. Translation: CARSGKAYEQYF.

This chain links TRBV2 with TRBJ1-3, with a possible D match to TRBD1 (6 bases). The CDR3 spans 17 residues. V was trimmed by 3 bases and J by 0 bases, leaving 15 bases between them. CDR1 and CDR2 (germline): SNHLY, FYNNEI. The CDR3 is CASSEGGVGVSGNTIYF. The CDR3 region has the DNA TGTGCCAGCAGTGAGGGGGGCGTGGGAGTCTCTGGAAACACCATATATTTT. Filled out from reference TRBV2 and TRBJ1-3, the complete variable domain reads EPEVTQTPSHQVTQMGQEVILRCVPISNHLYFYWYRQILGQKVEFLVSFYNNEISEKSEIFDDQFSVERPDGSNFTLKIRSTKLEDSAMYFCASSEGGVGVSGNTIYFGEGSWLTVV.

This clone was counted a single time. The chain is built from TRBV2 and TRBJ2-7, with D tentatively TRBD2 (5 bases). V was trimmed by 6 bases and J by 6 bases, leaving 9 bases between them. The CDR3 spans 11 residues. Germline CDR1 is SNHLY and CDR2 is FYNNEI. CDR3 in amino acids: CASRYGGEQYF. The CDR3 DNA sequence: TGTGCCAGCAGGTATGGAGGCGAGCAGTACTTC.

This chain uses TRBV6-6 with TRBJ1-5, with 7 bases aligning to TRBD1. The junction had 8 bases not matched to a gene; V was cut back by 6 bases and J by 3 bases. Germline CDR1 reads MNHNY; CDR2 reads SVGAGI (reference sequence). The CDR3 loop spans 15 amino acids. CDR3 amino acids: CASRPGQVYNQPQHF. CDR3 nucleotide sequence: TGTGCCAGCAGACCCGGACAGGTTTACAATCAGCCCCAGCATTTT.

The chain uses TRBV7-9 and TRBJ1-2; D not certain. Trimming pared 5 bases from V and 3 bases from J, leaving 7 bases between. CDR1 SEHNR and CDR2 FQNEAQ come from the germline V gene (reference sequence). This CDR3 is built from 12 residues. The CDR3 is CASSRVDYGYTF. CDR3 DNA: TGTGCCAGCAGCCGAGTCGACTATGGCTACACCTTC.